Listed below are T cell receptor beta chains from one sample, sequenced in a study of blood T cell repertoires in COVID-19. The table came from immunoSEQ multiplex PCR; TCRdb's copy has only in-frame clones and leaves some out. The sample consists of more than 90,000 clones, roughly 80% of them appearing once. The sequenced material came from peripheral blood. The receptors shown here come from a man older than 75 with acute or convalescent COVID-19. Each CDR3 is given with its conserved first and last residue. Each record gives: clone size, D gene, J gene, V gene, CDR3 DNA, CDR3 protein. The D gene is left open where the match is weak. Part of the rows lack a size; the others show once, few, many or a class for expanded clones.

size: .
D: .
J: TRBJ2-3
V: TRBV29-1
DNA: TGCAGCGCCGAGGCTGGCGGAGCCGTGAATACGCAGTATTTT
CDR3: CSAEAGGAVNTQYF

size: .
D: TRBD1
J: TRBJ1-3
V: TRBV9
DNA: TGTGCCAGCAGCGTAGGAGGGGACAGGGGTCCTCCTGGAAACACCATATATTTT
CDR3: CASSVGGDRGPPGNTIYF

size: .
D: .
J: TRBJ2-7
V: TRBV7-9
DNA: TGTGCCAGCAGCTTAGGGGCAGGCCCCGCGCCTTTAGAGGAGCAGTACTTC
CDR3: CASSLGAGPAPLEEQYF

size: few
D: .
J: TRBJ1-3
V: TRBV28
DNA: TGTGCCATTGTTAATACTGGAAACACCATATATTTT
CDR3: CAIVNTGNTIYF

size: .
D: TRBD1
J: TRBJ2-7
V: TRBV4-1
DNA: TGCGCCAGCAGCCAAGTTGGACAGGGGAGGGACAACGAGCAGTACTTC
CDR3: CASSQVGQGRDNEQYF

size: .
D: TRBD2
J: TRBJ2-1
V: TRBV19
DNA: TGTGCCACCTTCGCTAGCGGGGGGGTCAAGAATGAGCAGTTCTTC
CDR3: CATFASGGVKNEQFF

size: .
D: .
J: TRBJ2-7
V: TRBV11-2
DNA: TGTGCCAGCAGCTTCAGGGACGAGCAGTACTTC
CDR3: CASSFRDEQYF

size: .
D: .
J: TRBJ2-1
V: TRBV28
DNA: TGTGCCAGCACCTCGACTCGAAATGAGCAGTTCTTC
CDR3: CASTSTRNEQFF

size: .
D: TRBD2
J: TRBJ2-2
V: TRBV30
DNA: TGTGCCTGGACCCCGGGGGGGGCCGGTACCGGGGAGCTGTTTTTT
CDR3: CAWTPGGAGTGELFF

size: .
D: TRBD1
J: TRBJ1-2
V: TRBV9
DNA: TGTGCCAGCAGCGTAGAGGGGGCCTATGGCTACACCTTC
CDR3: CASSVEGAYGYTF

size: few
D: .
J: TRBJ1-5
V: TRBV6-5
DNA: TGTGCCAGCAGTTACTCGTCTTCACCCCCGGGTCAGCCCCAGCATTTT
CDR3: CASSYSSSPPGQPQHF

size: .
D: .
J: TRBJ1-3
V: TRBV7-2
DNA: TGTGCCATAGCTGGAGAAAGGGGCTCTGGAAACACCATATATTTT
CDR3: CAIAGERGSGNTIYF

size: .
D: .
J: TRBJ2-3
V: TRBV15
DNA: TGTGCCACCAGCAGAGTAACGGGGTTGACAGATACGCAGTATTTT
CDR3: CATSRVTGLTDTQYF

size: many
D: TRBD2
J: TRBJ2-7
V: TRBV28
DNA: TGTGCCAGCAGACTTCGGACTAGCGGTTCCTACGAGCAGTACTTC
CDR3: CASRLRTSGSYEQYF

size: .
D: .
J: TRBJ1-4
V: TRBV12-3/TRBV12-4
DNA: TGTGCCAGCAGTTTAAGACAATCTGAAAAACTGTTTTTT
CDR3: CASSLRQSEKLFF

size: once
D: TRBD2
J: TRBJ2-6
V: TRBV19
DNA: TGTGCCAGTAGGGGGTCTAGCGGCGCGCGGGGGGCCAACGTCCTGACTTTC
CDR3: CASRGSSGARGANVLTF

size: .
D: .
J: TRBJ2-1
V: TRBV1
DNA: TGCACCAGCAGCCAAGATCAACTAGCGGACAATGAGCAGTTCTTC
CDR3: CTSSQDQLADNEQFF

size: .
D: .
J: TRBJ1-6
V: TRBV7-9
DNA: TGTGCCAGCAGCTTAGGCAGCGGCTCCTATTCACCCCTCCACTTT
CDR3: CASSLGSGSYSPLHF

size: .
D: .
J: TRBJ1-2
V: TRBV28
DNA: TGTGCCAGCAGAGACAGTAACTATGGCTACACCTTC
CDR3: CASRDSNYGYTF

size: .
D: TRBD2
J: TRBJ2-5
V: TRBV11-3
DNA: TGTGCCAGCAGCTCGGGGGGAAGGGAGACCCAGTACTTC
CDR3: CASSSGGRETQYF

size: few
D: TRBD1
J: TRBJ2-5
V: TRBV5-1
DNA: TGCGCCAGCAGCTTGACAGGGGGCTCACAAGAGACCCAGTACTTC
CDR3: CASSLTGGSQETQYF

size: once
D: TRBD1
J: TRBJ1-1
V: TRBV5-4
DNA: TGTGCCAGCAGCGGGGGGACAGGGTTTAATATTCTGGGTACTGAAGCTTTCTTT
CDR3: CASSGGTGFNILGTEAFF

size: .
D: TRBD1
J: TRBJ2-3
V: TRBV2
DNA: TGTGCCAGCACAGTGGAGGGACAGGGGGGAGATACGCAGTATTTT
CDR3: CASTVEGQGGDTQYF

size: .
D: TRBD1
J: TRBJ1-1
V: TRBV19
DNA: TGTGCCAGTAGTATAGAGGACAGGGCGATGACTGAAGCTTTCTTT
CDR3: CASSIEDRAMTEAFF

size: .
D: .
J: TRBJ1-3
V: TRBV3-1/TRBV3-2
DNA: TGTGCCAGCAGCCCCGGCCGGGGGGGAAACACCATATATTTT
CDR3: CASSPGRGGNTIYF

size: .
D: .
J: TRBJ2-1
V: TRBV3-1/TRBV3-2
DNA: TGTGCCAGCAGCCAAGTTAGTACTCGTAAGGAGCAGTTCTTC
CDR3: CASSQVSTRKEQFF

size: few
D: .
J: TRBJ2-1
V: TRBV27
DNA: TGTGCCAGCACCCCCAGGTACTTTCTTCACGATGAGCAGTTCTTC
CDR3: CASTPRYFLHDEQFF

size: .
D: TRBD1
J: TRBJ1-1
V: TRBV15
DNA: TGTGCCACCGGGACAGGGGCTATGAACACTGAAGCTTTCTTT
CDR3: CATGTGAMNTEAFF

size: .
D: .
J: TRBJ2-2
V: TRBV11-2
DNA: TGTGCCAGCAGCCCAAAACCGCTAGCTGGAAGGAACACCGGGGAGCTGTTTTTT
CDR3: CASSPKPLAGRNTGELFF

size: .
D: .
J: TRBJ2-1
V: TRBV9
DNA: TGTGCCAGCAGCGTAGTACCAGACAATGAGCAGTTCTTC
CDR3: CASSVVPDNEQFF

size: .
D: .
J: TRBJ2-5
V: TRBV15
DNA: TGTGCCACCAGCAGAGTGGCCGGGACATCTGAGACCCAGTACTTC
CDR3: CATSRVAGTSETQYF

size: .
D: TRBD1
J: TRBJ2-7
V: TRBV6-2/TRBV6-3
DNA: TGTGCCAGCAGTTACAGGGGGCTGCGAGGGGACGAGCAGTACTTC
CDR3: CASSYRGLRGDEQYF

size: .
D: TRBD1
J: TRBJ1-6
V: TRBV7-8
DNA: TGTGCCAGCAGGAGCCTCGGACAGGGAACCCCACCCCTCCACTTT
CDR3: CASRSLGQGTPPLHF

size: .
D: .
J: TRBJ1-3
V: TRBV5-1
DNA: TGCGCCAGCAGAGCTACAGCCTTCTCTGGAAACACCATATATTTT
CDR3: CASRATAFSGNTIYF

size: once
D: TRBD1
J: TRBJ2-7
V: TRBV2
DNA: TGTGCCAGCAGAGAAACCACAGGGGCGGGCGACGAGCAGTACTTC
CDR3: CASRETTGAGDEQYF

size: .
D: TRBD2
J: TRBJ2-2
V: TRBV29-1
DNA: TGCAGCGTCCCAAAGGGACTAGCTGGCACCGGGGAGCTGTTTTTT
CDR3: CSVPKGLAGTGELFF

size: .
D: .
J: TRBJ1-1
V: TRBV19
DNA: TGTGCCAGTAGGCAAGCGAACACTGAAGCTTTCTTT
CDR3: CASRQANTEAFF